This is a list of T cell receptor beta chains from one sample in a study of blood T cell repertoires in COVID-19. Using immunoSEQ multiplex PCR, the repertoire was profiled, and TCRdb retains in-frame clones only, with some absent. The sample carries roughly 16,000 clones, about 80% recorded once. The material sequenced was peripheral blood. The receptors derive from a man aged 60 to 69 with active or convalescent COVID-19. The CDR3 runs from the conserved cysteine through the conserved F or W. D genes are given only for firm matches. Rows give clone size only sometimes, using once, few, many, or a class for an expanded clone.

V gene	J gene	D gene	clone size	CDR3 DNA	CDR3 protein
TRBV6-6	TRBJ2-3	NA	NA	TGTGCCAGCAGTACACAGAGCACAGATACGCAGTATTTT	CASSTQSTDTQYF
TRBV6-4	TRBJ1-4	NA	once	TGTGCCAGCAGCGCCCGAGAGGGGGTAGGCGAAAAACTGTTTTTT	CASSAREGVGEKLFF
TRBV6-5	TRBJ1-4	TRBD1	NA	TGTGCCAGCACTCGGGACAGCCTCGCTATGTTTTTT	CASTRDSLAMFF
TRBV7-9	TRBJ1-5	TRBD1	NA	TGTGCCAGCAGTGGACAGGGGGCTAGCAATCAGCCCCAGCATTTT	CASSGQGASNQPQHF
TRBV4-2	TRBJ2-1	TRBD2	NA	TGTGCCAGCAGCCACGGGACTAGCGACTACAATGAGCAGTTCTTC	CASSHGTSDYNEQFF
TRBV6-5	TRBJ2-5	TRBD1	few	TGTGCCACCGGACGACAGGGTCCGGGTGAGGAGACCCAGTACTTC	CATGRQGPGEETQYF
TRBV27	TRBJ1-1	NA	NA	TGTGCCAGCATGCAGGCGAGGGATAACACTGAAGCTTTCTTT	CASMQARDNTEAFF
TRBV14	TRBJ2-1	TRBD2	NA	TGTGCCAGCAGTCGGGGACTAGCGGGAGCCAATGAGCAGTTCTTC	CASSRGLAGANEQFF
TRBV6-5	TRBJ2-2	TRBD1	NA	TGTGCCAGCAGTCTGACAGGGACCGGGGAGCTGTTTTTT	CASSLTGTGELFF
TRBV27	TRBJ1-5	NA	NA	TGTGCCACTCGCCGGGACTTCAATCAGCCCCAGCATTTT	CATRRDFNQPQHF
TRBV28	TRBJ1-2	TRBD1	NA	TGTGCCAGCAGCCTCGGGACAGCTTTAAATGGCTACACCTTC	CASSLGTALNGYTF
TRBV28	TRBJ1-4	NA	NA	TGTGCCAGCAAAGTGCAGGGAAGGGGTGAAAAACTGTTTTTT	CASKVQGRGEKLFF
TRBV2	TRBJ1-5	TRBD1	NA	TGTGCCAGCAGCCGCGGATTCCGGGACAGGGTAATAGATCAGCCCCAGCATTTT	CASSRGFRDRVIDQPQHF
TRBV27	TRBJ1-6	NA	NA	TGTGCCAGCAGTATGGAGGGCGTGTATAATTCACCCCTCCACTTT	CASSMEGVYNSPLHF
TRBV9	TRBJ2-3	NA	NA	TGTGCCAGCAGCGTAGCTCTGAGCACAGATACGCAGTATTTT	CASSVALSTDTQYF
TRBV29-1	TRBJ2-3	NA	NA	TGCAGCGTTGACCTTGGATATGAGGGATTTACGCAGTATTTT	CSVDLGYEGFTQYF
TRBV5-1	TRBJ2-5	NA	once	TGCGCCAGCAGTATACCGGGGGAGACCCAGTACTTC	CASSIPGETQYF
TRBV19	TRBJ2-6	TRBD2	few	TGTGCCAGTAGTATGACTAGCGGGTATAGCTCTGGGGCCAACGTCCTGACTTTC	CASSMTSGYSSGANVLTF
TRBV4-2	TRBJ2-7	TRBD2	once	TGTGCCAGCAGCCAAATGGGACTAGCGCCTGCCTACGAGCAGTACTTC	CASSQMGLAPAYEQYF
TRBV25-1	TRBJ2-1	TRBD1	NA	TGTGCCAGCAGTGGGGACAGGGGGGTTTTGGAGCAGTTCTTC	CASSGDRGVLEQFF
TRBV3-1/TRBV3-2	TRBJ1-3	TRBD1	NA	TGTGCCAGCAGCCAAGGGCCAGGGGGTTCTGGAAACACCATATATTTT	CASSQGPGGSGNTIYF
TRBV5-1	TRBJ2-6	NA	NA	TGCGCCAGCAGCTTACAGGGTTCTTCTGGGGCCAACGTCCTGACTTTC	CASSLQGSSGANVLTF
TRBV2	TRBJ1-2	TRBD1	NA	TGTGCCAGCATAGAACGGGACAGCTCCCTCCTTGGCTACACCTTC	CASIERDSSLLGYTF
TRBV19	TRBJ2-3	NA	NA	TGTGCCAGTAGCCTATCGGGACTGAAGGGAGATACGCAGTATTTT	CASSLSGLKGDTQYF
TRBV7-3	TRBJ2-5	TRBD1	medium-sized	TGTGCCAGCAGCTTAAGACAGGGGGAGACCCAGTACTTC	CASSLRQGETQYF
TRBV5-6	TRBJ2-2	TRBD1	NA	TGTGCCAGCAGCTTGGCGGGACAGGGAATGAACGGGGAGCTGTTTTTT	CASSLAGQGMNGELFF
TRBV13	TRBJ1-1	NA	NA	TGTGCCAGCAGCCCCGAGGGCTCCACTGAAGCTTTCTTT	CASSPEGSTEAFF
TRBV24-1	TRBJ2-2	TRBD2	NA	TGTGCCACCAGTGACCAGTTGCGGGAGGGGGGCACCGGGGAGCTGTTTTTT	CATSDQLREGGTGELFF
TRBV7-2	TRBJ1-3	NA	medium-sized	TGTGCCAGCAGCCCACTAGCGGGTTACGGAAACACCATATATTTT	CASSPLAGYGNTIYF
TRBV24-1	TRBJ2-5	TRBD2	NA	TGTGCCACCAAAGCTAGCGGGACCCAAGAGACCCAGTACTTC	CATKASGTQETQYF
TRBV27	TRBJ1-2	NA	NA	TGTGCCAGCAGTACCCCACCGGACAGTTTTTATGGCTACACCTTC	CASSTPPDSFYGYTF
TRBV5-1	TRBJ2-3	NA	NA	TGCGCCAGCAGCCGTACCACTGGCGGAGCTAGCACAGATACGCAGTATTTT	CASSRTTGGASTDTQYF
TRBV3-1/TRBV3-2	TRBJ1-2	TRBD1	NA	TGTGCCAGCAGCCAACAAGGGGGCGCGGATGGCTACACCTTC	CASSQQGGADGYTF
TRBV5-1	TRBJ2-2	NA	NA	TGCGCCAGCAGCCTCCGTAGCGGTCAGCCCGGGGAGCTGTTTTTT	CASSLRSGQPGELFF
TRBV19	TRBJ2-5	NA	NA	TGTGCCAGTAGTCAAAGGGGGGGCAGCGAGACCCAGTACTTC	CASSQRGGSETQYF
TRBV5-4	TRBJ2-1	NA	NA	TGTGCCAGCAGCTTGGTGCAGGCTGGGAATGAGCAGTTCTTC	CASSLVQAGNEQFF
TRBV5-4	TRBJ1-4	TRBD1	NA	TGTGCCAGCAGCAAGGGACAGCAATTGGAAAAACTGTTTTTT	CASSKGQQLEKLFF
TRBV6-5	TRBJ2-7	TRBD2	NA	TGTGCCAGCAGTTACGGACTAGCGGGAGGCGAGCAGTACTTC	CASSYGLAGGEQYF
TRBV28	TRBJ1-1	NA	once	TGTGCCAGCAGTTTACCTAGGGCCCTAGCCCGCAAAGCTTTCTTT	CASSLPRALARKAFF
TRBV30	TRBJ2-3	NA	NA	TGTGCCTGGAGTACGACGGGGGGCAGAGATACGCAGTATTTT	CAWSTTGGRDTQYF
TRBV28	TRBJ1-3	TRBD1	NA	TGTGCCAGCAGTCCGGGACAGGGGGTAGCTGGAAACACCATATATTTT	CASSPGQGVAGNTIYF
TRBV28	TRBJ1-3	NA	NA	TGTGCCAGCGGAACCCACGGGGGCTCTGGAAACACCATATATTTT	CASGTHGGSGNTIYF
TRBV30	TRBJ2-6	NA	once	TGTGCCTGGAGACAGGCTGGGGCCAACGTCCTGACTTTC	CAWRQAGANVLTF
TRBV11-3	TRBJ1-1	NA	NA	TGTGCCAGCAGCTTAAATCGCCGCATCGGGGGATCGGACACTGAAGCTTTCTTT	CASSLNRRIGGSDTEAFF
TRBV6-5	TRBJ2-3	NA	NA	TGTGCCAGCGCGCGCCAAGTTAGCACAGATACGCAGTATTTT	CASARQVSTDTQYF
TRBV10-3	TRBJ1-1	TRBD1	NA	TGTGCCATCAGCGGACAGGGATTGAACACTGAAGCTTTCTTT	CAISGQGLNTEAFF
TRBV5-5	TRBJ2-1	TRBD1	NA	TGTACCAGCAGCTTGAGGACAGGGACACCGCCAAAATACAATGAGCAGTTCTTC	CTSSLRTGTPPKYNEQFF
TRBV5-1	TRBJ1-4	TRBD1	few	TGCGCCAGCAGCTTGGCCGGGACAGGGACGGAAAAACTGTTTTTT	CASSLAGTGTEKLFF
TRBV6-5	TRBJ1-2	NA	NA	TGTGCCAGCTCGGGTATGAACCTCTATGGCTACACCTTC	CASSGMNLYGYTF
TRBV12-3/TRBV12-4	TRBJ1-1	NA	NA	TGTGCCAGCAGTTTGAGAGGGAACACTGAAGCTTTCTTT	CASSLRGNTEAFF
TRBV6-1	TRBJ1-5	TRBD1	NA	TGTGCCAGCAGTGTACCGACCCGGGACAGTTATAGCAATCAGCCCCAGCATTTT	CASSVPTRDSYSNQPQHF
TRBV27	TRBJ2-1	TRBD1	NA	TGTGCCAGCAGGAAACTGGACAGGGTGGAAGGTGAGCAGTTCTTC	CASRKLDRVEGEQFF
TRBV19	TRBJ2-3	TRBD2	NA	TGTGCCAGTAGTGCCTCCGGGACTAGCGGTCCAGGTGATACGCAGTATTTT	CASSASGTSGPGDTQYF
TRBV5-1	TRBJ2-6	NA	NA	TGCGCCAGCAGCTTGAGTACAACCTCTGGGGCCAACGTCCTGACTTTC	CASSLSTTSGANVLTF
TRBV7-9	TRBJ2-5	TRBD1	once	TGTGCCAGCAGCTTAGGGACAGGGTTTGAGACCCAGTACTTC	CASSLGTGFETQYF
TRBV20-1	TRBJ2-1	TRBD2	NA	TGCAGTGCCGACCCGGGGGGGGTCCAGTTCTTC	CSADPGGVQFF
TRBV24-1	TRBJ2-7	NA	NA	TGTGCCACCAGTGACCCCTTCTACGAGCAGTACTTC	CATSDPFYEQYF